The source of this T cell receptor beta chain is a study of T cells in Graves' hyperthyroidism and ophthalmopathy. RNA transcripts provided the source from which TCR beta CDR3 regions were amplified. RT-PCR in the first round (using the HTBI primer set) targeted the TCR CDR3. TCRdb re-analysed the multiplex PCR reads in MiXCR, keeping a single row per CDR3 protein. The table includes more than 500,000 distinct CDR3 sequences, about 16% detected once. The V and J ends lost 7 bases and 1 base respectively, with 15 bases between them. The CDR3 has 15 amino acids. The sequence was obtained from a woman aged 25 to 45 with Graves' ophthalmopathy. The genes are TRBV12-3 or TRBV12-4 and TRBJ2-3; tentative D call: TRBD2 (6 bases). Sequencing was done on a sample of blood. For the CDR3, the DNA is TGTGCCAGCAAAAATAGGTCGGGAGGCACAGATACGCAGTATTTT. As protein: CASKNRSGGTDTQYF.